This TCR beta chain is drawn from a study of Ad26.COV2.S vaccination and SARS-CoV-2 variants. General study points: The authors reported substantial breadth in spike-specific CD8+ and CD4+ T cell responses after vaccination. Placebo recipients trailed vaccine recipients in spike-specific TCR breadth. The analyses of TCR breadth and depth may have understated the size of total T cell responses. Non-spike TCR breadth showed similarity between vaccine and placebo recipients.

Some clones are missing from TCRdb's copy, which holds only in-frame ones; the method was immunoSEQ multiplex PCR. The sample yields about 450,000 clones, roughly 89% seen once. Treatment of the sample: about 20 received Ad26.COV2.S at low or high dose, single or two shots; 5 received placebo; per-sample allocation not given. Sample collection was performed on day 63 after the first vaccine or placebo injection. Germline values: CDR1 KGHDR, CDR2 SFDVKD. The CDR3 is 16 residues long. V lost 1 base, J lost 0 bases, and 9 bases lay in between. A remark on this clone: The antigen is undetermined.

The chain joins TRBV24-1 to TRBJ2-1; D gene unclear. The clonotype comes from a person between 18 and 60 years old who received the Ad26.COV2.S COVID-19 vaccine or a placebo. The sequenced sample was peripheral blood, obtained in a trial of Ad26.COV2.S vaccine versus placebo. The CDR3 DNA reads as TGTGCCACCAGTGATTTTCAAGCCCGCTCCTACAATGAGCAGTTCTTC. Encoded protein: CATSDFQARSYNEQFF.